The clone carrying this T cell receptor (beta chain) was counted a few times. This specimen comes from a study of cytomegalovirus exposure and HLA in healthy donors. Amplification used 60 Vbeta primers and 13 Jbeta primers. Method: immunoSEQ multiplex PCR; TCRdb's copy keeps in-frame clones and lacks some. Seen here are 99,000 or so clones, around 80% observed once, and the top ten hold more than 6.5%. The sequence derives from a man in his forties in good health and CMV-seropositive. The sample was PBMCs.

The CDR3: CASSEQGRMKTQYF. In DNA, the CDR3 is TGCGCCAGCAGCGAACAGGGACGAATGAAGACCCAGTACTTC. V gene TRBV5-1 combines with J gene TRBJ2-5; tentative D call: TRBD1 (6 bases). CDR1 SGHRS and CDR2 YFSETQ come from the germline V gene. The CDR3 length is 14 residues. Between the trimmed V and J ends, which lost 4 bases and 6 bases, there was a span of 16 bases.